This T cell receptor beta chain was recovered during a study of cytotoxic CD8 clonotypes in ibrutinib-treated CLL. Regarding the study as a whole: Patients showed higher baseline clonality than age-matched healthy donors, and it tracked circulating CD8+ T-cell counts.

Using immunoSEQ multiplex PCR, the repertoire was profiled, and TCRdb retains in-frame clones only, with some absent. The data contain some 17,000 clones, about 61% of them singletons. Regarding this clone: Its antigen remains unidentified.

CDR1 MNHEY and CDR2 SVGAGI come from the germline V gene. V shed 2 bases, J shed 3 bases, and the junction held 4 bases outside the gene matches. The CDR3 extends over 16 amino acids. The starting material was PBMCs, obtained after 12 months of ibrutinib treatment. V gene TRBV6-5 combines with J gene TRBJ2-5; 12 nucleotides line up with TRBD1. This sequence originates from a human donor with chronic lymphocytic leukemia. The CDR3, as DNA: TGTGCCAGCAGTTACCTCGGGACAGGGGGCGAAGAGACCCAGTACTTC. It codes for CASSYLGTGGEETQYF.